A single T cell receptor beta chain is shown here with its context. This clonotype was observed many times. No antigen is known for it. No much larger clone exists at a distance of one base, and base qualities are not known. The data originate from a study of T cells in Graves' hyperthyroidism and ophthalmopathy (dated 2019 in TCRdb). Study-wide context: Peripheral blood was collected at initial diagnosis, before any treatment. After blood sampling, hyperthyroidism patients were treated with methimazole at a starting dose of 30 mg daily, and ophthalmopathy patients were treated with high-dose intravenous methylprednisolone. The 75 to 100 discovery patients were randomly split 7:3 into training and test sets. Whether ophthalmopathy could be predicted prospectively was tested in an independent validation cohort made up of 18 to 20 hyperthyroidism patients plus 17 patients who later progressed to ophthalmopathy. The study also compared thyroid tissue and blood T-cell repertoires from five or six Graves' hyperthyroidism patients. TCR V-J signatures able to tell the groups apart were searched for in a discovery cohort of 95 or so patients, of whom 43 had Graves' ophthalmopathy and about 60 had stable Graves' hyperthyroidism. The paper reports TCR Vbeta CDR3 sequencing of approximately 130 peripheral blood samples: over 40 ophthalmopathy, roughly 80 hyperthyroidism and around 17 progressor patients. Results and caveats for the whole study, not just this receptor: Most expanded thyroid clonotypes (frequency above 0.001) were also detected in blood, suggesting blood repertoires may reflect thyroid immune responses. A model built on a 13 V-J signature distinguished ophthalmopathy from stable hyperthyroidism, reaching about 89% sensitivity and 81.08% specificity in cross-validation and 80%/75% in testing. No statistical method was used to set the sample size in advance, and investigators knew the group allocation. In validation, the model predicted progression to ophthalmopathy a median of roughly six months before onset, with 65% to 71% sensitivity and 72.22% specificity.

CDR1 and CDR2 are read off the germline V gene as SGHTA and FQGNSA. The CDR3 runs 15 residues from the cysteine to the phenylalanine. The sequence is cut down to CDR3 DNA, 45 bases in frame from base 1. V is cut back by 2 bases and J by 8 bases, with 9 bases in the junction unmatched. A patient counted as having stable Graves' hyperthyroidism if no progression to ophthalmopathy occurred over 18 months of follow-up. Hyperthyroidism patients were newly diagnosed, had a disease duration of under 2 months, and were aged 18 to 65 years. Exclusion was applied to patients with uncontrolled infections, other autoimmune diseases, pregnancy or lactation. Clinical symptoms, serum thyroxine and TRAb, thyroid ultrasound, and orbital computed tomography formed the basis for the diagnoses. PBMCs were separated from 10 ml of fresh peripheral blood using Ficoll-Paque density gradient centrifugation. Total RNA was extracted with Trizol reagent, and quality was checked on an Agilent 2100 Bioanalyzer.

TCR beta CDR3 regions were amplified from RNA transcripts. The first round of RT-PCR for the TCR CDR3 was performed with the HTBI primer set and the Qiagen OneStep RT-PCR kit. A second multiplex PCR round built the libraries, followed by size selection and purification. The libraries were sequenced on an Illumina HiSeq2000 using paired-end 100 bp reads. Concerning the study's data processing: SOAPnuke was used to process the raw data, with reads discarded if the reads contained adapters or uncalled bases, had a mean Phred below 15, or lacked an exact constant-primer or identifier match. COPE v1.2.5 was used to merge high-quality paired reads, and clonotypes were defined as unique nucleotide sequences. Clonotypes were aligned to IMGT TRBV, TRBD and TRBJ reference segments using MiTCR v1.1. Analysis was restricted to V-J combinations with a frequency above 0.0001, which covered about 99% of repertoires. A TCS score was defined as the ratio of F50 (clonal expansion) to E x V (chaos), with BLOSUM62-based TCRdist applied between CDR3 peptides within each V-J. Welch's t-statistics and random forest reduced just over 500 V-J features to roughly 13, which were used in a naive Bayes classifier (R e1071). Through fastp at Q25 and MiXCR, TCRdb rebuilt clones from the public reads, retaining in-frame beta chains. Rows with one shared CDR3 protein collapse into an entry with the most common genes and DNA. The V and J calls come from TCRdb's annotation, not from the publication. The sample data list a few hundred thousand distinct CDR3 sequences, and 15% to 18% of these were observed just once. The ten largest clonotypes hold under 7.5% of the sample.

Sample: blood. The sequence joins TRBV7-2 to TRBJ2-1, with 7 bases in between that match TRBD2. This TCR was sampled from a woman in her twenties or thirties with Graves' hyperthyroidism. The DNA is TGTGCCAGCAGCTTAATCGGACTAGTTTATTATGAGCAGTTCTTC. Its translation reads: CASSLIGLVYYEQFF.